This T cell receptor (beta chain) was recovered during a study of cytomegalovirus exposure and HLA in healthy donors (TCRdb year 2017). Background on the whole study: An earlier analysis of some 500 of the donors reported more than 250 Gb of sequence data and roughly 100 million unique TCR beta sequences from about 179 million T cells. An early release covering approximately 600 HLA-typed donors comprised about 300 gigabases of sequencing data and 85 million to 100 million unique TCR sequences. Of the approximately 400 genotyped donors, roughly 76% were placed in the genetic ancestry cluster associated with self-reported Caucasian donors. The study aimed to test whether signatures of past pathogen exposure could be identified by cataloging public T cell receptors. The study used immunosequencing to profile the T cell repertoires of several hundred subjects and linked those repertoires to cytomegalovirus serostatus. Besides the first cohort of hundreds of subjects, a separate validation cohort made up of 90 to 150 different subjects was used. To predict cytomegalovirus infection status, the study combined high-throughput TCR immunosequencing, statistical association of individual TCRs with disease status, and machine learning. To study patterns of TCR occurrence, a later analysis re-analyzed previously published TCR beta repertoires from 600 to 750 donors and added high-resolution HLA genotyping. Rather than using new phenotypic data, the later analysis identified candidate immune exposures from TCR beta sequences and from how often those sequences occurred across donors. In an earlier analysis of 500 to 650 of the donors, high-throughput TCR beta sequencing was used to judge whether each TCR beta V gene segment behaved as functional or pseudogenic. Donor age, sex, ethnicity and CMV serostatus were compiled alongside the repertoire data. A later genetic analysis took genome-wide SNP genotypes for about 60% of the roughly 670 donors and used that subset as a discovery cohort. Every discovery cohort repertoire had been produced on one sequencing platform. HLA typing covered class I and class II loci at four-digit resolution. The number of typed donors differed by locus: 629-630 for A, B, C, DRB1 and DQB1; about 520 for DQA1; 606 for DPA1; and around 490 for DPB1. Roughly 5 DR-DQ haplotypes were handled as single units for association and clustering, since linkage in the cohort was strong. Across around 400 genotyped donors of the cohort, an average of about 200,000 unique TCR beta nucleotide sequences per donor were sequenced, and roughly a sixth of those sequences were non-productive.

What the research found in general, with its limitations: A later analysis found that HLA-associated TCR beta chains were more clonally expanded and had lower generation probabilities than equally common non-associated chains. Because counts were too low, about 15 rarely observed V segments, including chromosome 9 orphons, were left out of the earlier analysis of some 600 of the donors. The classifier was reported to diagnose cytomegalovirus status with high specificity and sensitivity in both the original and validation cohorts. For the cohort, immune exposure information was limited to CMV serostatus. The presence/absence analyses assumed that sequencing depth was roughly uniform across donors, and that assumption may not be true. In this cohort, only TCR beta chains were sequenced, and detectable features were limited by the absence of alpha or paired-chain data. Across donors, most TCR sequences were observed very rarely, whereas some public TCRs were present in many individuals. Assigning TCR associations to individual alleles was difficult when HLA alleles, especially DR and DQ, strongly co-occurred. V-gene and J-gene trimming of TCR beta chains was associated with a missense DCLRE1C variant in a later genetic analysis, and the association was replicated in an independent cohort. A later analysis found that TCR association rates varied across HLA loci, with DRB1 alleles showing the most associated TCRs and HLA-C alleles the fewest. A further reported finding was that TCR beta sequences accurately predicted the HLA-A and HLA-B alleles for most subjects in the first cohort. At a false discovery rate of 0.05, a later analysis linked roughly 17,000 TCR beta sequences to specific HLA alleles. It was suggested by the authors that the approach could potentially be generalized to other disease states and immunological phenotypes. The sequencing pipeline was judged likely to have produced a cluster of highly shared sequence variants as a technical artifact. Because the 87-base-pair reads could not distinguish some IMGT-functional V segments, including TRBV6-2 and TRBV6-3, those segments were excluded. According to a later genetic analysis, donors in an Asian-associated ancestry cluster had fewer N-insertions in productive TCRs than the approximately 650-donor mean. Linkage disequilibrium might explain the correlated functional status among segregating V segments, but an unknown experimental factor could not be excluded. Because some donors lacked HLA typing at each locus, the association tests relied only on the typed subset. In vitro tests confirmed that three of the cytomegalovirus-associated TCR beta chains recognize cytomegalovirus antigens. The study listed approximately 150 TCR beta chains as associated with cytomegalovirus. In an earlier analysis of over 550 of the donors, most TCR beta V segments were observed in productive rearrangements about 87% or about 30% of the time, broadly matching IMGT annotations. A later analysis found that most CMV-associated TCR beta chains appeared HLA-restricted, with HLA associations seemingly driven largely by CMV exposure. According to a later analysis, parvovirus B19, influenza, CMV and Epstein-Barr virus appeared linked to several top co-occurrence clusters.

The cohort consisted of 600 to 700 healthy bone marrow donors. At the time of sampling, every cohort member was nominally healthy, though immune exposures that went unrecorded were likely present. The donor tested CMV seronegative and was one of the 352 seronegative cohort members. Every donor gave a peripheral blood sample, and the peripheral blood mononuclear cells from that sample were used for TCR beta sequencing. Genomic DNA extraction from the blood cell samples was performed with the Qiagen DNeasy Blood Extraction Kit. A word on this clone: It lacks a known antigen. No much larger clone exists at a distance of one base, and base qualities are not known.

Library method: the immunoSEQ multiplex PCR assay. For the multiplex PCR, a mixture combining 60 forward primers for TCR Vbeta segments and 13 reverse primers for TCR Jbeta segments was used. The CDR3 region of rearranged TCR beta genes was amplified from genomic DNA by a multiplex PCR assay. The Illumina HiSeq System was used to sequence the amplified TCR beta libraries as 87-base-pair reads. For the original study's pipeline: In a later analysis, tens of millions of unique TCR beta chains were counted across the 666 repertoires, and roughly 11 million of these chains were shared by at least two donors. A nearest-neighbor algorithm error-corrected the raw reads and collapsed the reads into unique sequences, merging closely related sequences to remove PCR and sequencing errors. V, D and J gene segments were assigned by aligning CDR3 sequences to IMGT reference sequences. Each retained sequence needed at least a six-nucleotide match to both a V gene segment and a J gene segment. Rearrangements were classified as productive when the CDR3 lacked stop codons and remained in frame with V and J, and all other rearrangements were classified as non-productive. CDR3 was defined according to IMGT convention as the region running from the second conserved V-encoded cysteine to the conserved J-encoded phenylalanine. The earlier analysis of approximately 500 of the donors excluded sequences that lacked an unambiguous match to a single V gene segment. An earlier analysis of 500 to 600 of the donors classified V segments as functional when productive rearrangements were above 56.7% and as segregating when the standard deviation between donors was above 5%. A statistical classification framework was built to diagnose cytomegalovirus status from the catalog of TCR beta chain sequences. In a later analysis, TCR nucleotide sequences were compared against IMGT/GENE-DB human TR gene sequences so that V and J genes could be assigned. Using the TCRdist pipeline, a later analysis assigned CDR3 sequences along with most-parsimonious VDJ recombination scenarios. In a later analysis, each TCR beta chain was defined by its CDR3 amino acid sequence together with its V-gene family, and reads without a unique V-gene family were excluded. A later analysis removed 550 to 700 highly shared, low-generation-probability nucleotide sequences to deal with suspected cross-contamination and a sequencing artifact. For each public chain, a later analysis derived a clonal expansion index from normalized ranks of inferred template counts within each repertoire. In a later analysis, generation probabilities were computed with a VDJ recombination model fitted to out-of-frame rearrangements, and the resulting probabilities were checked against IGoR. In a later analysis, TCR-TCR, TCR-HLA and TCR-CMV co-occurrence was scored with hypergeometric tests, and a repertoire-size bias correction was applied to TCR pairs. In a later analysis, false discovery rates were estimated by permuting HLA or CMV assignments 20 times. In a later analysis, co-occurring TCRs were grouped using DBSCAN, and TCRdist sequence similarity was added for clustering within HLA-allele-positive subsets. Co-occurrence clustering excluded repertoires with fewer than 30,000 or more than 120,000 public chains, plus five with anomalous nucleotide sharing. TCRdb took this table from immuneACCESS and kept in-frame rearrangements with V and J called. Such tables lack part of the clones; where checked against another copy, unresolved V genes explain under half of the gap, and the rest is unexplained. D and trimming come from the DNA, and the V and J calls and clone size come from that table. The sample table lists 80,000 or so clones, roughly 78% of them with a count of one. The top ten hold approximately 4.6% of the sample.

Spanning cysteine to phenylalanine, the CDR3 consists of 15 amino acids. Left in the record is the CDR3 DNA by itself, 45 bases read in frame from the first base. Trimming costs V 3 bases and J 6 bases, and their ends lie 15 bases apart. This sequence originates from a man aged 40-49 years in good health and CMV-seronegative. This receptor chain uses TRBV5-3 and TRBJ1-4; tentative D gene TRBD1, with 5 bases matching. TRBV5-3 is an ORF for which the function is uncertain. The sample was PBMCs. Here is the DNA: TGTGCCAGAAGCTCCGACCGGGGGGAAGATGAAAAACTGTTTTTT. Protein translation: CARSSDRGEDEKLFF.